This T cell receptor beta chain was recovered during a study of cytomegalovirus exposure and HLA in healthy donors. General study points: 150 to 200 TCR beta chains were listed as cytomegalovirus-associated. Immune exposure was documented only through CMV serostatus. The productive fraction for most TCR beta V segments was about 87% or about 30% in an earlier analysis.

Healthy bone marrow donors made up the donor group. The PCR ran on 60 Vbeta and 13 Jbeta primers. Generated by immunoSEQ multiplex PCR, the TCRdb table keeps only in-frame clones and is missing some. The repertoire holds some 180,000 clones, with roughly 88% as singletons. Remarks on this clone: Its antigen is unidentified.

The CDR3 covers 16 residues. Germline CDR1 and CDR2: SGDLS and YYNGEE. V dropped 2 bases and J dropped 0 bases, with 12 bases sitting between them. This chain links TRBV9 with TRBJ2-1; perhaps TRBD2 as D (5 bases). The sample consisted of PBMCs. This clonotype originated in a girl aged 2 to 9 in good health and CMV-seropositive. In nucleotides, the CDR3 is TGTGCCAGCAGCGTCGGAGCGGCGAGCTCCTACAATGAGCAGTTCTTC. Translating it yields CASSVGAASSYNEQFF.